A selection of T cell receptor beta chains follows, all from one sample in a study of regulatory T cells in long-lasting Graves disease. Each CDR3 protein is one row after TCRdb ran MiXCR on the multiplex PCR reads. Among some 220,000 distinct CDR3 sequences listed, roughly 19% were seen once. This same sample was also taken into another study, of T cells in Graves' hyperthyroidism and ophthalmopathy.

Source: peripheral blood mononuclear cells (PBMCs), taken at new diagnosis, from a patient treated with antithyroid drugs. Receptor source: a woman in her 30s with Graves disease. The CDR3 runs from the conserved cysteine through the conserved F or W. D genes are given only for firm matches. Expanded clones get a size class; other rows say once, few or many, or leave the size out.

>TRBV2|many|TRBJ1-1|.
TGTGCCAGCAGTGACAGGAGACTGAACACTGAAGCTTTCTTT
CASSDRRLNTEAFF
>TRBV12-5|many|TRBJ2-1|.
TGTGCTAGTGGTTTGGTAATTCGGGGGAGGAATGAGCAGTTCTTC
CASGLVIRGRNEQFF
>TRBV20-1|.|TRBJ1-1|TRBD1
TGCAGTGCTAGATTGCGGGGACAGGGGAACACTGAAGCTTTCTTT
CSARLRGQGNTEAFF
>TRBV7-9|many|TRBJ2-1|TRBD2
TGTGCCAGCAGCGATATAAGGACTAGCGTCAATGAGCAGTTCTTC
CASSDIRTSVNEQFF
>TRBV7-2|many|TRBJ1-3|.
TGTGCCAGCAGCGTCTCGACAGACTCTGGAAACACCATATATTTT
CASSVSTDSGNTIYF
>TRBV5-1|many|TRBJ1-1|.
TGCGCCAGCAGCCCGCCGGGAGCTGAAGCTTTCTTT
CASSPPGAEAFF
>TRBV28|.|TRBJ1-2|.
TGTGCCAGCAGCCCCGATTCGGGGATGGGCTATGGCTACACCTTC
CASSPDSGMGYGYTF
>TRBV10-3|many|TRBJ1-2|TRBD1
TGTGCCATCAGTTACAGGGGAAGTGATGGCTACACCTTC
CAISYRGSDGYTF
>TRBV6-2/TRBV6-3|.|TRBJ1-1|.
TGTGCCAGCAGTTACGATGGGGGCGACACTGAAGCTTTCTTT
CASSYDGGDTEAFF
>TRBV11-2|many|TRBJ2-2|TRBD2
TGTGCCAGCATCCCCTTGGGACTAGCGGGGGGGCAAGGGGAGCTGTTTTTT
CASIPLGLAGGQGELFF
>TRBV11-2|.|TRBJ1-4|.
TGTGCCAGCCGACGGCCTAATAATGAAAAACTGTTTTTT
CASRRPNNEKLFF
>TRBV20-1|many|TRBJ2-7|.
TGCAGTGCCCCACCGGGGCAGGGCTCCTACGAGCAGTACTTC
CSAPPGQGSYEQYF
>TRBV27|many|TRBJ2-7|TRBD2
TGTGCCAGCAGTCTCAGCGGGAGTGGATCCTACGAGCAGTACTTC
CASSLSGSGSYEQYF
>TRBV10-3|few|TRBJ1-4|TRBD1
TGTGCCATCGGGACAGGGAATGAAAAACTGTTTTTT
CAIGTGNEKLFF
>TRBV20-1|.|TRBJ2-7|TRBD2
TGCAGTGCCTCTTCCTTAGCGGGGGTGCGGGGGGAGCAGTACTTC
CSASSLAGVRGEQYF
>TRBV19|many|TRBJ2-7|TRBD1
TGTGCCAGTAGTGGGCGGACAGGGGCCTACGAGCAGTACTTC
CASSGRTGAYEQYF
>TRBV20-1|many|TRBJ2-5|TRBD2
TGCAGTGCTAGAGCGGAGCGGGGGCTGCAAGAGACCCAGTACTTC
CSARAERGLQETQYF